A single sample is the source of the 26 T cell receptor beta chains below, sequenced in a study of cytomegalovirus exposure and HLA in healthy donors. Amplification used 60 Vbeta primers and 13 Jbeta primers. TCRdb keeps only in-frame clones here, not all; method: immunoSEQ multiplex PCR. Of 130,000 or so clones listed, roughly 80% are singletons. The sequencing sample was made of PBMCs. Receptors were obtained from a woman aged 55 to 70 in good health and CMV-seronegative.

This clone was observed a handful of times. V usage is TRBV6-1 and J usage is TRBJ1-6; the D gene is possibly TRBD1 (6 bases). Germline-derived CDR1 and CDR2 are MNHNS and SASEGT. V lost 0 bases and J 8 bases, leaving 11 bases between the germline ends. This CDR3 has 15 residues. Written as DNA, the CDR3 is TGTGCCAGCAGTGAAGCGTCAGGGGCCTATTCACCCCTCCACTTT. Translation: CASSEASGAYSPLHF.

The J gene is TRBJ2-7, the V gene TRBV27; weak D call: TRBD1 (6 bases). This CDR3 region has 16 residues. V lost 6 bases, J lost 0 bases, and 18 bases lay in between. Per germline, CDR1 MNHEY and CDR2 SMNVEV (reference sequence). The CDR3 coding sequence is TGTGCCAGCAGCCCCCAATCGGACAGACCCTCCTACGAGCAGTACTTC. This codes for CASSPQSDRPSYEQYF.

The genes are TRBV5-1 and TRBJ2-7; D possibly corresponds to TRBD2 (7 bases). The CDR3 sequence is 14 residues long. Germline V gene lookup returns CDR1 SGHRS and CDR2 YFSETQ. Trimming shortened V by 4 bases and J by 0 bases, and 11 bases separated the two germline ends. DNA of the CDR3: TGCGCCAGCAGCAACGGGGGGCCCTCCTACGAGCAGTACTTC. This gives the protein CASSNGGPSYEQYF.

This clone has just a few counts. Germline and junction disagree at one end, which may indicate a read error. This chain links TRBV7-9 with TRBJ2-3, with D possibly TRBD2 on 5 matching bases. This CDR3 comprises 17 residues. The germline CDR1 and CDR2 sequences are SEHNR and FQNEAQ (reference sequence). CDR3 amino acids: CSSSLASFMRDSDTQYF. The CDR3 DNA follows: TGTTCCAGCAGCTTAGCGTCTTTTATGAGGGATTCAGATACGCAGTATTTT.

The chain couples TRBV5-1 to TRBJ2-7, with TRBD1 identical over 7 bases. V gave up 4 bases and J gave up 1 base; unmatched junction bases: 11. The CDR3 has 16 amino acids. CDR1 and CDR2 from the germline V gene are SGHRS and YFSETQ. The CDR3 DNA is TGCGCCAGCAGCGCTTCCGGGACAGCTCTTTCCTACGAGCAGTACTTC. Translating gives CASSASGTALSYEQYF.

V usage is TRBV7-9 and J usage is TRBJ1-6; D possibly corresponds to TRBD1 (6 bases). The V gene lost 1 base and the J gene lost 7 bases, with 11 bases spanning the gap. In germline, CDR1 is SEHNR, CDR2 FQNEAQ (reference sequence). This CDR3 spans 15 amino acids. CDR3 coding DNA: TGTGCCAGCAGCTTAGTAGGGGGGGGAAATTCACCCCTCCACTTT. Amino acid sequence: CASSLVGGGNSPLHF.

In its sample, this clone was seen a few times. The CDR3 region has the DNA TGTGCCAGCAGTGAAGCAGGTCTATACTTCGGCCTAGACTATGGCTACACCTTC. Protein product: CASSEAGLYFGLDYGYTF. V gene TRBV6-1 combines with J gene TRBJ1-2, with unresolved D. V dropped 0 bases and J dropped 3 bases, with 20 bases sitting between them. This CDR3 comprises 18 residues. Per the germline V gene, CDR1 is MNHNS and CDR2 is SASEGT.

The CDR3 is CASSVGGGSTDTQYF. The CDR3 DNA reads as TGTGCCAGCAGTGTCGGGGGGGGTAGCACAGATACGCAGTATTTT. The rearrangement links TRBV6-4 to TRBJ2-3, with 8 nucleotides matching TRBD2. Germline V lookup: CDR1 MRHNA, CDR2 SNTAGT. This CDR3 has 15 amino acids. The J segment lost 0 bases and the V segment lost 4 bases, leaving 3 bases of the junction unmatched.

CDR3 sequence: CASSFGRGTEAFF. The DNA of the CDR3 is TGTGCCAGCAGCTTCGGGAGGGGCACTGAAGCTTTCTTT. The rearrangement uses TRBV7-6 and TRBJ1-1, with a possible D match to TRBD1 (5 bases). This CDR3 spans 13 amino acids. Germline V gives CDR1 SGHVS, CDR2 FNYEAQ. The ends were cut back, 3 bases at V and 4 bases at J, with 9 bases in the middle.

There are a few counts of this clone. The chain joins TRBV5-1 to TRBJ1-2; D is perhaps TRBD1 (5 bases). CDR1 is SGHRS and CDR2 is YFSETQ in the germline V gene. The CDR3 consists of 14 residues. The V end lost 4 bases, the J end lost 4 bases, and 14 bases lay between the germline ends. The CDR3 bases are TGCGCCAGCAGCCAGGTCGGGGGAAGCTATGGCTACACCTTC. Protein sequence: CASSQVGGSYGYTF.

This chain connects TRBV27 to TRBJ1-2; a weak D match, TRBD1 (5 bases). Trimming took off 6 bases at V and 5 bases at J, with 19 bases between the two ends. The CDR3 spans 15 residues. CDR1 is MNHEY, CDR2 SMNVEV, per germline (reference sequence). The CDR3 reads CASSLPVSGWYGYTF. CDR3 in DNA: TGTGCCAGCAGCCTCCCCGTTTCAGGGTGGTATGGCTACACCTTC.

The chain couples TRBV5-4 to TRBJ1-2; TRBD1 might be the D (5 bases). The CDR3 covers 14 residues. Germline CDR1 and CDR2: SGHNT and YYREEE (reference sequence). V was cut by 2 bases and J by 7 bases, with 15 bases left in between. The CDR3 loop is CASSFFSDTGGYTF. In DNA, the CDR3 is TGTGCCAGCAGCTTCTTCTCGGACACCGGTGGCTACACCTTC.

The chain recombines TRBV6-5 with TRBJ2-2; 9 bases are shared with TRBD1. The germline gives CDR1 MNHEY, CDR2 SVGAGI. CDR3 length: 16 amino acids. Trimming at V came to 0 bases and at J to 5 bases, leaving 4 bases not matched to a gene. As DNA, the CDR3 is TGTGCCAGCAGTTACTCAGGACAGGGGAGAACCGGGGAGCTGTTTTTT. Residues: CASSYSGQGRTGELFF.

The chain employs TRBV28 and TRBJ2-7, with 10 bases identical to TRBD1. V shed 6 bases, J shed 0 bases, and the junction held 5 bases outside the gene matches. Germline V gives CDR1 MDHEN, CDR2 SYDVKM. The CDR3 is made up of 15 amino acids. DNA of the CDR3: TGTGCCAGCAGACGGGGACAGGGGTTCTCCTACGAGCAGTACTTC. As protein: CASRRGQGFSYEQYF. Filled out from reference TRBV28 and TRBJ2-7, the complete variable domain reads DVKVTQSSRYLVKRTGEKVFLECVQDMDHENMFWYRQDPGLGLRLIYFSYDVKMKEKGDIPEGYSVSREKKERFSLILESASTNQTSMYLCASRRGQGFSYEQYFGPGTRLTVT.

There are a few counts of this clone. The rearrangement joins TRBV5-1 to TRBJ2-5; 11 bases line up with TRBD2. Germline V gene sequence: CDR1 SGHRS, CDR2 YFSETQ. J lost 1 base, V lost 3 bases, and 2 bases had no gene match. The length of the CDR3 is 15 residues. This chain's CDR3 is CASSYGTSGQETQYF. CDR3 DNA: TGCGCCAGCAGCTACGGGACTAGCGGCCAAGAGACCCAGTACTTC.

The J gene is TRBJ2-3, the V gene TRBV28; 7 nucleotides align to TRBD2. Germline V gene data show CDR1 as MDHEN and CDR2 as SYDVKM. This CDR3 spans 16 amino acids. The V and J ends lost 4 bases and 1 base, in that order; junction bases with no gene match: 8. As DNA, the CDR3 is TGTGCCAGCAGTTCCCGGGGGGAGCGGGGCACAGATACGCAGTATTTT. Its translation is CASSSRGERGTDTQYF.

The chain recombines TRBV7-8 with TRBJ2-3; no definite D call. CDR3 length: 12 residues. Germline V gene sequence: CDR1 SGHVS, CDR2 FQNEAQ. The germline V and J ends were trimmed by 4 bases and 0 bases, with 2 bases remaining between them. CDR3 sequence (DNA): TGTGCCAGCAGCTCGAGCACAGATACGCAGTATTTT. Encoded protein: CASSSSTDTQYF.

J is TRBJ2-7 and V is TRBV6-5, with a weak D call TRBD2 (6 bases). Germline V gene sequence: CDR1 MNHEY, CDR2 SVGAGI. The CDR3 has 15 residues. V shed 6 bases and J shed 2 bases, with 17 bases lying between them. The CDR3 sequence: CASSRRGMGAYEQYF. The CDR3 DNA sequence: TGTGCCAGCAGCCGCCGGGGGATGGGGGCCTACGAGCAGTACTTC.

Written as DNA, the CDR3 is TGTGCCAGCAGCTTAGAACTAGCGGGGGGATGGGAAGAGACCCAGTACTTC. Translated, it gives CASSLELAGGWEETQYF. The gene calls are TRBV7-3 and TRBJ2-5; 12 nucleotides line up with TRBD2. The CDR3 totals 17 residues. J lost 3 bases, V lost 2 bases, and 7 bases had no gene match. Germline V gene lookup returns CDR1 SGHTA and CDR2 FQGTGA.

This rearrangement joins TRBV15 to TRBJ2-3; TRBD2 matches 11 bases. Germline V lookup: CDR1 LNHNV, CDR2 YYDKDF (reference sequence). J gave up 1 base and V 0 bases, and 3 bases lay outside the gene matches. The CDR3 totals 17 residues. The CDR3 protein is CATSRDRLAGRTDTQYF. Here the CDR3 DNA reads TGTGCCACCAGCAGAGATAGACTAGCGGGGCGCACAGATACGCAGTATTTT.

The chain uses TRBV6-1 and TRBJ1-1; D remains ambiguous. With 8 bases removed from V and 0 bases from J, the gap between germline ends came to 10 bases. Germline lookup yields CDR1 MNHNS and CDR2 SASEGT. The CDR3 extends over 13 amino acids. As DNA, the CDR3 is TGTGCCAGCGCGAGGGTACTGAACACTGAAGCTTTCTTT. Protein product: CASARVLNTEAFF.

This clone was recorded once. The CDR3 loop is CASSARRRGVTDTQYF. The CDR3 DNA is TGTGCCAGTAGTGCCCGAAGGCGGGGGGTGACAGATACGCAGTATTTT. The chain employs TRBV19 and TRBJ2-3, with 8 nucleotides matching TRBD2. V shed 5 bases, J shed 3 bases, and the junction held 10 bases outside the gene matches. Germline CDR1 LNHDA, CDR2 SQIVND (reference sequence). CDR3 length: 16 amino acids. Full variable domain (missing parts from reference TRBV19 and TRBJ2-3): DGGITQSPKYLFRKEGQNVTLSCEQNLNHDAMYWYRQDPGQGLRLIYYSQIVNDFQKGDIAEGYSVSREKKESFPLTVTSAQKNPTAFYLCASSARRRGVTDTQYFGPGTRLTVL.

As DNA, the CDR3 is TGTGCCAGCAGTTTATCGGGCAGGGGAAAGACCCAGTACTTC. This codes for CASSLSGRGKTQYF. The chain is built from TRBV28 and TRBJ2-5; D may be TRBD1 (6 bases). The germline CDR1 and CDR2 sequences are MDHEN and SYDVKM. Trimming took off 1 base at V and 6 bases at J, with 12 bases between the two ends. The CDR3 extends over 14 amino acids.

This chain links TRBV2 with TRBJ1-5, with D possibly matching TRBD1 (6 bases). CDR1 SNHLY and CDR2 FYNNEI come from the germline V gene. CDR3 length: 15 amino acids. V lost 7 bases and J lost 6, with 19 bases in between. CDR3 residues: CASTRTQTGPQPQHF. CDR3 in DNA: TGTGCCAGCACCCGCACACAGACAGGTCCTCAGCCCCAGCATTTT.

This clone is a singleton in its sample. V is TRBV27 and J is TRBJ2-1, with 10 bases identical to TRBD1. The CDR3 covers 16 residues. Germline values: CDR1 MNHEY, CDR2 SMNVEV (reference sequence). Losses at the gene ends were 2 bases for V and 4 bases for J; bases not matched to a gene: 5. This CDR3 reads CASSLLGTGVYNEQFF. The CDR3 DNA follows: TGTGCCAGCAGTTTACTTGGGACAGGGGTATACAATGAGCAGTTCTTC.

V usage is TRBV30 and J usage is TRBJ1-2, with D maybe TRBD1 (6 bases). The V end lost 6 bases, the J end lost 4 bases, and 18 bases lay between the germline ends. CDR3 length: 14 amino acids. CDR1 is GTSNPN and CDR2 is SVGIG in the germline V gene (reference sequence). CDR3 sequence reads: CACPRTGSAYGYTF. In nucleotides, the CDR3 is TGTGCCTGTCCCCGTACAGGGAGCGCCTATGGCTACACCTTC.